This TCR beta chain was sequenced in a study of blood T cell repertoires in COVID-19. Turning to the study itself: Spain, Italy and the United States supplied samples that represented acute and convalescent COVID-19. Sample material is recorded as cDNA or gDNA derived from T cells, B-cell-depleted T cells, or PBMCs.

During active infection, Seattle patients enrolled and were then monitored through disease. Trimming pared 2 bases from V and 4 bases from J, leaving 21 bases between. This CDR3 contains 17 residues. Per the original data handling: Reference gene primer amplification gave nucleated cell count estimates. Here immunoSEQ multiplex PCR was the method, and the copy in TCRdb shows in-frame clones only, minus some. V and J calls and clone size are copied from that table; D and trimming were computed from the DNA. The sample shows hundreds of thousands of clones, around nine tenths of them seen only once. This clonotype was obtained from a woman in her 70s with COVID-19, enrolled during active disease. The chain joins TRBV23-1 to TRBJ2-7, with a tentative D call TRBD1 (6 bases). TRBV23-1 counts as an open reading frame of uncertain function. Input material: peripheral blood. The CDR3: CASSQPLDRLTPYEQYF. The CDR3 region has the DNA TGCGCCAGCAGTCAACCCCTCGACAGGCTCACTCCTTACGAGCAGTACTTC.